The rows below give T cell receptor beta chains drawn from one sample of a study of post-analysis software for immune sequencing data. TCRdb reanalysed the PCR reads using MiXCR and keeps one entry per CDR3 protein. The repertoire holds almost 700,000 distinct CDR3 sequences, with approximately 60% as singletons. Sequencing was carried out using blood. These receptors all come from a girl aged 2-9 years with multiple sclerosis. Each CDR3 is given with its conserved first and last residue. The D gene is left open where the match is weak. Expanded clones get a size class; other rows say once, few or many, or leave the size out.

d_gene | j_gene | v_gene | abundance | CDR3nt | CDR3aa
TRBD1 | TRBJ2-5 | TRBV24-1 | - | TGTGCCACCAGTGATTCTGCAGGGGGCGCGGAGACCCAGTACTTC | CATSDSAGGAETQYF
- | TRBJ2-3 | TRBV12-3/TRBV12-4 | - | TGTGCCAGCAGGTCCGGGGTGATAGCGTGGCGAGATACGCAGTATTTT | CASRSGVIAWRDTQYF
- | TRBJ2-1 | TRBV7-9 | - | TGTGCCAGCAGCTCCTCAGCAGCGTACAATGAGCAGTTCTTC | CASSSSAAYNEQFF
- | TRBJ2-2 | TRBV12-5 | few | TGTGCTAGTGCCTTGGACACGGACGGGGAGCTGTTTTTT | CASALDTDGELFF
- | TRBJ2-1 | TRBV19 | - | TGTGCCAGTAGTATAGAGGCGTCTACCTACAATGAGCAGTTCTTC | CASSIEASTYNEQFF
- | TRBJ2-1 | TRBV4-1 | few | TGCGCCAGCAGCCAAGAAATGGGTGAGCAGTTCTTC | CASSQEMGEQFF
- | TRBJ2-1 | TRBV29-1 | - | TGCAGCGTGCGGCGGGGTGGCGTTGAGCAGTTCTTC | CSVRRGGVEQFF
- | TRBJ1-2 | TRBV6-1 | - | TGTGCCAGCAGTGAAGCGCCAGGGCGCTATGGCTACACCTTC | CASSEAPGRYGYTF
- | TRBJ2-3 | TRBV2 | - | TGTGCCAGCAGTGATACAGGGCTAAACCCAAGGGGGCAGTATTTT | CASSDTGLNPRGQYF
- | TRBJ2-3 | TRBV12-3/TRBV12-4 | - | TGTGCCAGCAGTCGTAGTTCCCACGATACGCAGTATTTT | CASSRSSHDTQYF
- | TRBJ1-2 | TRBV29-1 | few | TGCAGCGTTGAAGAGGGGGAACTGCGGGGGATTTATGGCTACACCTTC | CSVEEGELRGIYGYTF
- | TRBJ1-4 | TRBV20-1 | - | TGCAGTGCTCAGTCCGGGACGAATGAAAAACTGTTTTTT | CSAQSGTNEKLFF
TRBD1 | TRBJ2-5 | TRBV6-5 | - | TGTGCCAGCAGTCAGACAGGGGGCAGAGAGACCCAGTACTTC | CASSQTGGRETQYF
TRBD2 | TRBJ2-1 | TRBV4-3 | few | TGCGCCAGCAGCCAAGATCTGGGACTAGCGGGGGGGCGTGATGAGCAGTTCTTC | CASSQDLGLAGGRDEQFF
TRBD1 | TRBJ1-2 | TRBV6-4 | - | TGTGCCAGCAGGAGGGGGCTCTATGGCTACACCTTC | CASRRGLYGYTF
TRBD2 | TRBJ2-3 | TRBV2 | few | TGTGCCAGCAGGAGACTAGCGGGAGTCACAGATACGCAGTATTTT | CASRRLAGVTDTQYF
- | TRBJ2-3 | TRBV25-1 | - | TGTGCCAGCAGTGCCTCCTCAGATACGCAGTATTTT | CASSASSDTQYF
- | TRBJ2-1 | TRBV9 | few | TGTGCCAGCAGCGGAGACCCTAGGAGTGAGCAGTTCTTC | CASSGDPRSEQFF
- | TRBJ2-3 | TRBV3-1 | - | TGTGCCAGCAGCCAAGATCGTGGTGGCACAGATACGCAGTATTTT | CASSQDRGGTDTQYF
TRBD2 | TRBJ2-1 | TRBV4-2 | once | TGTGCCAGCAGCCAAGATGGGAGGGGTGAGCAGTTCTTC | CASSQDGRGEQFF
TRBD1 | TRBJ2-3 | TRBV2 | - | TGTGCCAGCAGTGAAGACAGGGGAAGCACAGATACGCAGTATTTT | CASSEDRGSTDTQYF
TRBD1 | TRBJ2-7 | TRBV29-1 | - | TGCAGCGTTGAATACAGGGGCAGGCCTTACGAGCAGTACTTC | CSVEYRGRPYEQYF
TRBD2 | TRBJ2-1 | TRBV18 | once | TGTGCCAGCTCACCACAAGTCGTCGGGAGGGACCACAATGAGCAGTTCTTC | CASSPQVVGRDHNEQFF
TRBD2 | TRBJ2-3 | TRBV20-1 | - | TGCAGTGCTAGACCCGGGACTAGCACCACAGATACGCAGTATTTT | CSARPGTSTTDTQYF
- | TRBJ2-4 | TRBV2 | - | TGTGCCAGCAGTGAAGGCCGGGTGCCCATTCAGTACTTC | CASSEGRVPIQYF
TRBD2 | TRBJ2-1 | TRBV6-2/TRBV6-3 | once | TGTGCCAGCAGTCGCCGTCCGATAGCGGGAGGGAATGAGCAGTTCTTC | CASSRRPIAGGNEQFF
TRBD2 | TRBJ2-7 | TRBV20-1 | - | TGCAGTGCTTACGACGGGACTAGCGGCTACGAGCAGTACTTC | CSAYDGTSGYEQYF
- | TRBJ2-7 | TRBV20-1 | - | TGCAGTGCTCTGGGCGGCTACGAGCAGTACTTC | CSALGGYEQYF
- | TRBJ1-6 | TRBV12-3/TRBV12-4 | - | TGTGCCAGCAGTCCCGGGGGGCCCCTCCACTTT | CASSPGGPLHF
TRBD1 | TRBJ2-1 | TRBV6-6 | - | TGTGCCAGCAGTCCGTCTCGGGACAGTAACAATGAGCAGTTCTTC | CASSPSRDSNNEQFF
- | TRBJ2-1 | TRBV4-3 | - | TGCGCCAGCAGCCAGGAGCAGGGCTCCTACAATGAGCAGTTCTTC | CASSQEQGSYNEQFF
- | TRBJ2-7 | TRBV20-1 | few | TGCAGTGCTCCCCGGGCCGGCTACGAGCAGTACTTC | CSAPRAGYEQYF
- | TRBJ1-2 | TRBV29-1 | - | TGCAGCGTTGACTCCAGGCAGGCTAACTATGGCTACACCTTC | CSVDSRQANYGYTF
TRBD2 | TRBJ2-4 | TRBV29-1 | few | TGCAGCGTGGGGACTAGCGGTGGGAACATTCAGTACTTC | CSVGTSGGNIQYF
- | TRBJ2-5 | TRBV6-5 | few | TGTGCCAGCAGCCCACAGGGTGGCCCTATACAGTACTTC | CASSPQGGPIQYF
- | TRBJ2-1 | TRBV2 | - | TGTGCCAGCAGGGAGGGTCGATTCGATGAGCAGTTCTTC | CASREGRFDEQFF
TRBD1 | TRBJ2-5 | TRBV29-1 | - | TGCAGCGTTGCGACAGGGGGTGAAGAGACCCAGTACTTC | CSVATGGEETQYF
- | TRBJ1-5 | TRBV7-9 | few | TGTGCCAGCAGCGAGGGTAGTCAGCCCCAGCATTTT | CASSEGSQPQHF
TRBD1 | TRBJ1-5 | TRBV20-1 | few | TGCAGTGCTCGTTCAGGGGGCGAGGATCAGCCCCAGCATTTT | CSARSGGEDQPQHF
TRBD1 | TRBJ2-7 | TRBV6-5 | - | TGTGCCAGCAGACCCGTTACCGACAGGGACGAGCAGTACTTC | CASRPVTDRDEQYF
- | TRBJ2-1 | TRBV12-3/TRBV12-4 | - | TGTGCCAGCAGTTTATTTATGGTGAATAAGCAGTTCTTC | CASSLFMVNKQFF
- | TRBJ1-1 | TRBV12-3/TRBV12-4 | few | TGTGCCAGCAGTTCGACAGCGATGAACACTGAAGCTTTCTTT | CASSSTAMNTEAFF
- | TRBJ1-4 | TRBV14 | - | TGTGCCAGCAGCCAAGGGGCCCCAACTAATGAAAAACTGTTTTTT | CASSQGAPTNEKLFF
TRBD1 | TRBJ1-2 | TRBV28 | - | TGTGCCACCCCTGGGACAGGGGAAGGCCACACCTTC | CATPGTGEGHTF
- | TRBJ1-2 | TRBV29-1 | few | TGCAGCGTTGAAGATCAGGGACTCAGGGGCTACACCTTC | CSVEDQGLRGYTF
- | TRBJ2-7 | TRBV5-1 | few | TGCGCCAGCAGCTTGAGAGGGATCTACGAGCAGTACTTC | CASSLRGIYEQYF
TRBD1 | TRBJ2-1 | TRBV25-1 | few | TGTGCCAGTAGTGAATATAACAGGGGAAATGAGCAGTTCTTC | CASSEYNRGNEQFF
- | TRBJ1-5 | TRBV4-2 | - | TGTGCCAGCAGCCCTGAAGATTGGGGTTGGAGCAATCAGCCCCAGCATTTT | CASSPEDWGWSNQPQHF
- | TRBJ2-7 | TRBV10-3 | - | TGTGCCATCAGTGATACGGGCAGGCCTTCCTACGAGCAGTACTTC | CAISDTGRPSYEQYF
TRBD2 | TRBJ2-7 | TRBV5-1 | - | TGCGCCAGCAGCTGGGGACTAGCGGAGGCCTACGGGCAGTACTTC | CASSWGLAEAYGQYF
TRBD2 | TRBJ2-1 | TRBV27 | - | TGTGCCGGCAGTTTAAGCTCCAGCGGGGGGTACAATGAGCAGTTCTTC | CAGSLSSSGGYNEQFF
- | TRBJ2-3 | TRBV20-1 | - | TGCAGTGCTAGAATCAGTTCTAGCACAGATACGCAGTATTTT | CSARISSSTDTQYF
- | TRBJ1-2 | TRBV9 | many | TGTGCCAGCAGCGTAGATGGCCAGTGGGGCTACACCTTC | CASSVDGQWGYTF
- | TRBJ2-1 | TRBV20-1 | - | TGCAGTGCATCCCCCGGGGCGGGCTCCTACAATGAGCAGTTCTTC | CSASPGAGSYNEQFF
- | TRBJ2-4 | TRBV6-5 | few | TGTGCCAGCAGTTCTATCTCGGACAATATAAACATTCAGTACTTC | CASSSISDNINIQYF
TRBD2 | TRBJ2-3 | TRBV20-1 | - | TGCAGTGCTAGCGGGGGGGCGGAGGATACGCAGTATTTT | CSASGGAEDTQYF
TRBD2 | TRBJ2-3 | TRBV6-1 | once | TGTGCCAGCAGTGATCCCGGACTAGCTTACTTCACAGATACGCAGTATTTT | CASSDPGLAYFTDTQYF
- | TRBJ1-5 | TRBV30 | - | TGTGCCTGCTCCTCAGGGGAGCATCAGCCCCAGCATTTT | CACSSGEHQPQHF
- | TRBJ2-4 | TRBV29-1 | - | TGCAGCGCCGCCGACGGCCTAGCCAAAAACATTCAGTACTTC | CSAADGLAKNIQYF